Sequencing of this TCR beta chain was carried out in a study of early T cells in non-severe SARS-CoV-2 infection. A single record per CDR3 protein comes from TCRdb applying MiXCR to the 5' RACE reads. The table shows 30,000 to 40,000 distinct CDR3 sequences, with 4.5% to 7.5% occurring only once. Germline V gene lookup returns CDR1 SEHNR and CDR2 FQNEAQ (reference sequence). The V and J ends lost 5 bases and 4 bases respectively, with 8 bases between them. This CDR3 is 12 amino acids long. V and J are TRBV7-9 and TRBJ2-5; D might be TRBD2 (6 bases). The receptor comes from an adult who was a healthcare worker with PCR-confirmed SARS-CoV-2 infection or an uninfected control (not recorded which). Sequenced material: whole blood. CDR3 residues: CASSRDLETQYF. The CDR3 DNA follows: TGTGCCAGCAGCCGGGACTTAGAGACCCAGTACTTC.